This record looks at one T cell receptor beta chain sequence and its context. The target antigen is unknown. This sample is drawn from a study of shared clonotypes between healthy human individuals. As for the study in general: A few men and two women, aged 18 to 49, were donors.

Study-wide findings and caveats: It was only blood that was sampled, and tissue repertoires likely differ.

Donors comprised healthy HIV-negative adults lacking recent acute infections or vaccinations. This CDR3 region has 15 residues. CDR1 is SGHTA, CDR2 FQGTGA, per germline. Trimming took 6 bases from V and 6 from J; bases not matched to a gene: 11. The unsorted PBMC replicate PCRs were performed with approximately 0.3 ug DNA, some 30,000 T cell genomes. The repertoire was sequenced with immunoSEQ multiplex PCR; TCRdb's copy has only in-frame clones and lacks some. The table has around 510,000 clones, around 80% seen once. The sequenced sample consisted of PBMCs. J is TRBJ1-5 and V is TRBV7-3, with TRBD1 matching 7 bases. The clonotype comes from a woman in her 40s in good health. Some clones in this sample may be carry-over from other donors' samples. The CDR3 DNA is TGTGCCAGCAGTCCTGGACAGGCTTCGGGTCAGCCCCAGCATTTT. Its translation is CASSPGQASGQPQHF.